This TCR beta chain was observed in a study of blood T cell repertoires in COVID-19. Study-wide context: COVID-19 samples, acute and convalescent, were from the United States, Italy and Spain. T cells, B-cell-depleted T cells, or PBMCs provided the cDNA or gDNA that served as material.

The count of this clone is one. This CDR3 region has 16 residues. V lost 3 bases to trimming and J lost 10 bases; unmatched junction nucleotides: 16. Germline loops: CDR1 SNHLY, CDR2 FYNNEI. As processed by the authors: Estimation of nucleated cell counts relied on the amplification of reference gene primers. The protocol was immunoSEQ multiplex PCR, while the TCRdb copy is restricted to in-frame clones and leaves out a portion. D and trimming come from the DNA, and the V and J calls and clone size come from that table. The table shows 6,000 to 8,000 clones, with about 80% occurring only once. The V call is TRBV2, the J call TRBJ2-3, with 7 bases identical to TRBD2. The sample taken for sequencing was peripheral blood. The source is a human donor in a cohort sampled during active COVID-19. This chain's CDR3 is CASSEHPGLRTGAQYF. CDR3 nucleotide sequence: TGTGCCAGCAGTGAGCACCCGGGACTAAGGACCGGAGCGCAGTATTTT.